This T cell receptor (beta chain) was recorded in a study of identical twins. Regarding the study as a whole: The study based its conclusions on cross-sectional statistical analysis and did not follow the same donors.

The CDR3 runs 14 residues. CDR1 is SGDLS and CDR2 is YYNGEE in the germline V gene. With V trimmed by 3 bases and J by 9 bases, 6 bases remained unmatched. MiXCR was run by TCRdb on the 5' RACE reads, yielding one entry per CDR3 protein. The data show about 250,000 distinct CDR3 sequences, 7.5% seen once. In this sample, this clonotype turned up a few times. Its target is unknown. These same data were also listed under a study on yellow fever vaccine responses in identical twins.

V and J are TRBV9 and TRBJ1-6, with 7 bases matching TRBD1. The source is a woman aged 18-29 years in good health. Input material: CD8+ T cells sorted from blood. The CDR3 loop reads CASSDRGISSPLHF. CDR3 DNA sequence: TGTGCCAGCAGCGACAGGGGTATTTCTTCACCCCTCCACTTT. Full variable domain (remainder filled in from reference TRBV9 and TRBJ1-6): DSGVTQTPKHLITATGQRVTLRCSPRSGDLSVYWYQQSLDQGLQFLIQYYNGEERAKGNILERFSAQQFPDLHSELNLSSLELGDSALYFCASSDRGISSPLHFGNGTRLTVT.